This entry lists 21 T cell receptor beta chains sequenced from one sample in a study of regulatory T cells in long-lasting Graves disease. This sample's time point: newly diagnosed GD, antithyroid drugs for less than 3 months. PBMC-extracted RNA yielded the TCR library. The authors built TCR beta libraries using iRepertoire HTBI primers and Arm-PCR of CDR3 regions. TCRdb recomputed calls from the multiplex PCR reads with MiXCR, one row per CDR3 protein. Of about 540,000 distinct CDR3 sequences detected, roughly 13% appear once; the ten largest clones hold roughly 9.7%. These sequences were also reported in another study, on T cells in Graves' hyperthyroidism and ophthalmopathy.

The sequencing used peripheral blood mononuclear cells (PBMCs), collected at new diagnosis, from a patient treated with antithyroid drugs. The receptors stem from a man younger than 40 with Graves disease.

This clonotype was detected many times. The genes are TRBV6-2 or TRBV6-3 and TRBJ2-1; 7 bases line up with TRBD1. The CDR3 is made up of 13 amino acids. J was trimmed by 3 bases and V by 10 bases; bases with no gene match: 6. Germline V gene data show CDR1 as MNHEY and CDR2 as SVGEGT. In DNA form, the CDR3 reads TGTGCCACCGCGGACAGGCACTACAATGAGCAGTTCTTC. It specifies CATADRHYNEQFF.

This clonotype was recorded many times. This chain connects TRBV16 to TRBJ1-3, with unresolved D. Germline V gene lookup returns CDR1 KGHSY and CDR2 FQNENV. This CDR3 contains 16 residues. V lost 0 bases, J lost 0 bases, and 9 bases lay in between. DNA for the CDR3: TGTGCCAGCAGCCAATCCGGAGGACTCTCTGGAAACACCATATATTTT. This translates into CASSQSGGLSGNTIYF.

This sequence joins TRBV27 and TRBJ1-1, with 9 nucleotides matching TRBD1. This CDR3 is built from 15 residues. V trimming: 4 bases; J trimming: 6 bases; junction bases outside the gene matches: 9. Germline CDR1 and CDR2: MNHEY and SMNVEV (reference sequence). DNA for the CDR3: TGTGCCAGCAGTTCATACATGGGACAGGGAGCTGAAGCTTTCTTT. Translation: CASSSYMGQGAEAFF.

This clonotype has only a few counts. V is TRBV20-1 and J is TRBJ1-2; maybe TRBD1 (5 bases). The ends were cut back, 3 bases at V and 2 bases at J, with 7 bases in the middle. Germline V gene sequence: CDR1 DFQATT, CDR2 SNEGSKA (reference sequence). This CDR3 region has 12 residues. The CDR3 DNA is TGCAGTGCTAGCTGGGGGAACTATGGCTACACCTTC. This translates into CSASWGNYGYTF.

This clonotype was seen repeatedly, ten times or more. This chain connects TRBV29-1 to TRBJ2-1, with a possible D match to TRBD1 (5 bases). The CDR3 extends over 13 amino acids. The germline V gene has CDR1 SQVTM and CDR2 ANQGSEA. V was cut by 2 bases and J by 3 bases, with 8 bases left in between. The CDR3 DNA sequence: TGCAGCGTTGAATCAGGGTTCTACAATGAGCAGTTCTTC. Its translation: CSVESGFYNEQFF.

In its sample, this clonotype was seen many times. The chain couples TRBV5-1 to TRBJ1-2; no definite D call. Germline assignment: CDR1 SGHRS and CDR2 YFSETQ. Trimming removed 1 base at V and 2 bases at J, with 6 bases between. This CDR3 spans 13 amino acids. CDR3 sequence reads: CASSLRRNYGYTF. CDR3 DNA sequence: TGCGCCAGCAGCTTGCGGCGAAACTATGGCTACACCTTC.

This clonotype was counted many times. The chain combines TRBV5-1 with TRBJ1-1; D gene uncertain. Germline V lookup: CDR1 SGHRS, CDR2 YFSETQ. The CDR3 length is 11 residues. V shed 4 bases and J shed 8 bases, with 9 bases lying between them. As DNA, the CDR3 is TGCGCCAGCAGCGATTCGGGGGAAGCTTTCTTT. Its protein is CASSDSGEAFF.

This clonotype was counted at least ten times. The rearrangement uses TRBV14 and TRBJ2-1; D assignment may be TRBD1 or TRBD2 (5 bases each). Trimming pared 4 bases from V and 6 bases from J, leaving 13 bases between. There are 14 residues in the CDR3. CDR1 and CDR2 (germline): SGHDN, FVKESK. DNA of the CDR3: TGTGCCAGCAGCCTCGTTGAGGGGATCAATGAGCAGTTCTTC. The encoded protein is CASSLVEGINEQFF.

This chain links TRBV25-1 with TRBJ1-1, with D uncertain. The V end was cut by 1 base, the J end by 4 bases, with 13 bases between. CDR1 MGHDK and CDR2 SYGVNS come from the germline V gene. There are 15 residues in the CDR3. In DNA form, the CDR3 reads TGTGCCAGCAGTGAATCCCAGTCCATGGGCACTGAAGCTTTCTTT. Amino acid sequence: CASSESQSMGTEAFF.

Only a few counts were recorded for this clonotype. This rearrangement joins TRBV6-1 to TRBJ2-3; D gene uncertain. CDR1 is MNHNS and CDR2 is SASEGT in the germline V gene. This CDR3 is built from 13 residues. CDR3 amino acids: CALRTATTDTQYF. The CDR3 region has the DNA TGTGCTCTTAGGACCGCCACCACAGATACGCAGTATTTT.

This clonotype was seen many times. The rearrangement uses TRBV30 and TRBJ2-1, with 11 bases that match TRBD2. The CDR3 totals 14 residues. Germline values: CDR1 GTSNPN, CDR2 SVGIG (reference sequence). The V and J ends lost 5 bases and 2 bases, in that order; junction bases with no gene match: 2. CDR3 nucleotide sequence: TGTGCCTGGTTAGCGGGAGGGGCCTACAATGAGCAGTTCTTC. Translation gives CAWLAGGAYNEQFF. Together with reference TRBV30 and TRBJ2-1, the CDR3 gives the full variable domain: SQTIHQWPATLVQPVGSPLSLECTVEGTSNPNLYWYRQAAGRGLQLLFYSVGIGQISSEVPQNLSASRPQDRQFILSSKKLLLSDSGFYLCAWLAGGAYNEQFFGPGTRLTVL.

The rearrangement links TRBV19 to TRBJ2-3; D not certain. Per germline, CDR1 LNHDA and CDR2 SQIVND (reference sequence). This CDR3 contains 17 residues. Trimming removed 3 bases from V and 2 bases from J, with 18 bases in between. CDR3 residues: CASSISITDTITDTQYF. Here the CDR3 DNA reads TGTGCCAGTAGTATCTCTATCACAGACACGATCACAGATACGCAGTATTTT.

This chain uses TRBV10-3 with TRBJ2-3; unclear D gene. The CDR3 length is 13 residues. Trimming took 4 bases from V and 6 from J, leaving 11 bases between them. CDR1 ENHRY and CDR2 SYGVKD come from the germline V gene. The CDR3 loop is CAISARPEDTQYF. In DNA, the CDR3 is TGTGCCATCAGTGCCCGCCCTGAGGATACGCAGTATTTT.

This clonotype showed up many times. This chain joins TRBV7-9 and TRBJ2-7; the D call may be TRBD1 or TRBD2 (5 bases each). V was trimmed by 2 bases and J by 7 bases, leaving 18 bases between them. CDR1 SEHNR and CDR2 FQNEAQ come from the germline V gene (reference sequence). This CDR3 comprises 15 residues. This CDR3 is CASSLRTGTPSEQYF. The CDR3 bases are TGTGCCAGCAGCTTAAGGACCGGGACCCCATCAGAGCAGTACTTC.

The chain joins TRBV19 to TRBJ2-1, with no clear D. The V and J ends lost 2 bases and 2 bases respectively, with 7 bases between them. The germline gives CDR1 LNHDA, CDR2 SQIVND (reference sequence). CDR3 length: 14 residues. CDR3 DNA: TGTGCCAGTAGTATACCCTCTGCCTACAATGAGCAGTTCTTC. Residues: CASSIPSAYNEQFF.

The chain combines TRBV5-6 with TRBJ2-1; TRBD2 aligns across 7 bases. The CDR3 has 13 residues. Germline CDR1 is SGHDT and CDR2 is YYEEEE. V gave up 0 bases and J gave up 9 bases; unmatched junction bases: 3. DNA of the CDR3: TGTGCCAGCAGCTTGGCGGGGGGACCTGAGCAGTTCTTC. This translates into CASSLAGGPEQFF. The variable domain in full, with the rest retrieved from reference TRBV5-6 and TRBJ2-1, is DAGVTQSPTHLIKTRGQQVTLRCSPKSGHDTVSWYQQALGQGPQFIFQYYEEEERQRGNFPDRFSGHQFPNYSSELNVNALLLGDSALYLCASSLAGGPEQFFGPGTRLTVL.

This clonotype showed up just a few times. J is TRBJ1-3 and V is TRBV19; TRBD1 aligns across 8 bases. CDR1 LNHDA and CDR2 SQIVND come from the germline V gene (reference sequence). This CDR3 spans 14 amino acids. After removal of 11 bases from V and 4 bases from J, the junction contained 10 bases not matched to a gene. The CDR3 region has the DNA TGTGCCTCTCGCGCAGGGGGCGCCGGAAACACCATATATTTT. This gives the protein CASRAGGAGNTIYF.

The J gene is TRBJ2-7, the V gene TRBV4-1; 10 nucleotides match TRBD1. After removal of 0 bases from V and 2 bases from J, the junction contained 7 bases not matched to a gene. Germline CDR1 is MGHRA and CDR2 is YSYEKL. The CDR3 is made up of 17 amino acids. CDR3 region: CASSQDPVGQGAYEQYF. For the CDR3, the DNA is TGCGCCAGCAGCCAAGACCCGGTTGGACAGGGGGCCTACGAGCAGTACTTC.

This clonotype was seen ten or more times. This sequence joins TRBV20-1 and TRBJ2-3; TRBD2 might be the D (6 bases). The CDR3 runs to 11 residues. Trimming cost V 6 bases and J 7 bases, with 11 bases left between them. From germline, CDR1 is DFQATT and CDR2 SNEGSKA (reference sequence). The CDR3 reads CSAQRDYTQYF. Written as DNA, the CDR3 is TGCAGTGCACAACGGGACTATACGCAGTATTTT.

J is TRBJ1-2 and V is TRBV9; D is perhaps TRBD1 (5 bases). The CDR3 extends over 13 amino acids. The germline V and J ends were trimmed by 4 bases and 8 bases, with 15 bases remaining between them. CDR1 is SGDLS, CDR2 YYNGEE, per germline. CDR3 protein: CASSPIPGDGYTF. Written as DNA, the CDR3 is TGTGCCAGCAGCCCCATCCCGGGGGACGGCTACACCTTC.

There are many counts of this clonotype. The J gene is TRBJ1-1, the V gene TRBV7-3; TRBD1 aligns across 8 bases. The CDR3 spans 14 residues. Trimming cost V 3 bases and J 1 base; bases outside gene matches: 1. CDR1 and CDR2 (germline): SGHTA, FQGTGA. The CDR3 sequence is CASSLDRENTEAFF. The CDR3 bases are TGTGCCAGCAGCTTGGACAGGGAGAACACTGAAGCTTTCTTT.